Shown below are 14 T cell receptor beta chains from a single sample sequenced in a study of T cells in Graves' hyperthyroidism and ophthalmopathy. Amplification targeted TCR beta CDR3 regions from RNA transcripts. TCR CDR3 underwent first-round RT-PCR with the HTBI primer set. A single record per CDR3 protein comes from TCRdb applying MiXCR to the multiplex PCR reads. Of approximately 500,000 distinct CDR3 sequences listed, roughly 50% are singletons. Input material: peripheral blood or thyroid tissue (not recorded which). These receptors were taken from a woman aged 18-29 years with Graves' hyperthyroidism.

The chain joins TRBV7-2 to TRBJ2-3; 9 nucleotides line up with TRBD1. The length of the CDR3 is 13 residues. V lost 6 bases to trimming and J lost 3 bases; unmatched junction nucleotides: 1. CDR1 and CDR2 from the germline V gene are SGHTA and FQGNSA. CDR3 nucleotide sequence: TGTGCCAGCAGGGGACAGGGTACAGATACGCAGTATTTT. Amino acids: CASRGQGTDTQYF.

In this sample, this clonotype turned up once. With a much larger clone just one base away, this may be a read error. The chain carries TRBV10-3 and TRBJ1-1; 8 nucleotides align to TRBD1. The junction had 7 bases not matched to a gene; V was cut back by 6 bases and J by 4 bases. Looked up from germline, CDR1 is ENHRY and CDR2 is SYGVKD. The CDR3 runs to 14 residues. This CDR3 is CAIRHTGGGTEAFF. The DNA for the CDR3 is TGTGCCATCAGACATACAGGGGGAGGCACTGAAGCTTTCTTT.

The chain carries TRBV20-1 and TRBJ2-7, with D unresolved. V was clipped by 0 bases and J by 7 bases, with 22 bases between them. The germline gives CDR1 DFQATT, CDR2 SNEGSKA (reference sequence). This CDR3 contains 16 residues. Here the CDR3 reads CSARDSGPSSYNEQYF. DNA of the CDR3: TGCAGTGCTAGAGATTCCGGCCCGAGCTCCTACAATGAGCAGTACTTC.

Points on this clonotype: Since a much larger clone is just one base distant, this may be a read error. The V and J genes are TRBV5-1 and TRBJ2-7; D ambiguous. Germline V gives CDR1 SGHRS, CDR2 YFSETQ. The CDR3 contains 14 residues. Trimming cost V 4 bases and J 3 bases, with 14 bases left between them. CDR3 coding DNA: TGCGCCAGCAGCAGAGGTGGAGCTGGCTACGAGCAGTACTTC. As protein: CASSRGGAGYEQYF.

In its sample, this clonotype was seen a few times. The genes are TRBV5-1 and TRBJ2-7; TRBD1 aligns across 10 bases. J lost 5 bases, V lost 0 bases, and 11 bases had no gene match. The CDR3 runs to 17 residues. The germline CDR1 and CDR2 sequences are SGHRS and YFSETQ. CDR3 nucleotide sequence: TGCGCCAGCAGCTTGGGGTTGACAGGGGGCAAATTGGACGAGCAGTACTTC. It yields the protein CASSLGLTGGKLDEQYF.

This clonotype has at least ten counts. The chain carries TRBV6-6 and TRBJ1-5; 8 bases are shared with TRBD1. CDR1 and CDR2 (germline): MNHNY, SVGAGI (reference sequence). The CDR3 spans 14 residues. V was pared by 5 bases and J by 6 bases, with 6 bases of the junction left unmatched. Here the CDR3 reads CASSNRQGTQPQHF. CDR3 DNA: TGTGCCAGCAGTAACCGACAGGGGACTCAGCCCCAGCATTTT.

Comment on this clonotype: This may arise from a read error, as a much more abundant clone is one base away. No conserved phenylalanine or tryptophan is present at the end of the CDR3, so a read error is the likely explanation. This chain links TRBV10-3 with TRBJ1-1; TRBD1 matches at 7 bases. Trimming removed 6 bases from V and 5 bases from J; junction bases left unmatched: 6. CDR1 ENHRY and CDR2 SYGVKD come from the germline V gene. This CDR3 is 13 amino acids long. CDR3 sequence reads: CAISTGDGTEAFL. In DNA, the CDR3 is TGTGCCATCAGCACAGGGGATGGTACTGAAGCTTTCCTT.

The rearrangement joins TRBV9 to TRBJ2-5; D unclear. V was trimmed by 1 base and J by 5 bases, leaving 15 bases between them. The CDR3 has 15 amino acids. Germline CDR1 SGDLS, CDR2 YYNGEE. The CDR3 DNA reads TGTGCCAGCAGCGTAATGGCCCGGCAGGATGAGACCCAGTACTTC. Amino acid sequence: CASSVMARQDETQYF.

A word on this clonotype: It is unclear where the CDR3 begins or ends on the DNA, so no DNA is shown, and the CDR3 is as TCRdb lists it. The V gene is TRBV7-3, the J gene TRBJ2-2; no check of the table's D call, TRBD2, against the DNA was made. Germline CDR1 is SGHTA and CDR2 is FQGTGA. The CDR3 is made up of 14 amino acids, end residues included. The CDR3 protein is CASRETGTSGSCFF.

This clonotype was detected ten times or more. This sequence joins TRBV29-1 and TRBJ1-5; no clear D. Trimming pared 4 bases from V and 5 bases from J, leaving 9 bases between. CDR3 size: 12 residues. Germline V lookup: CDR1 SQVTM, CDR2 ANQGSEA. The CDR3 protein is CSVGARDQPQHF. The CDR3 DNA sequence: TGCAGCGTTGGGGCACGGGATCAGCCCCAGCATTTT.

The V gene is TRBV2, the J gene TRBJ1-6; D is unclear. V was pared by 9 bases and J by 0 bases, with 21 bases between. Germline CDR1 and CDR2: SNHLY and FYNNEI. This CDR3 spans 18 amino acids. CDR3: CASGLPSGRSSYNSPLHF. The CDR3 DNA follows: TGTGCCAGTGGACTGCCCTCGGGGAGGAGCTCCTATAATTCACCCCTCCACTTT. Full variable domain (rest looked up from reference TRBV2 and TRBJ1-6): EPEVTQTPSHQVTQMGQEVILRCVPISNHLYFYWYRQILGQKVEFLVSFYNNEISEKSEIFDDQFSVERPDGSNFTLKIRSTKLEDSAMYFCASGLPSGRSSYNSPLHFGNGTRLTVT.

This clonotype was seen ten or more times. The chain uses TRBV12-3 or TRBV12-4 and TRBJ1-3; D not certain. Trimming shortened V by 5 bases and J by 4 bases, and 15 bases separated the two germline ends. The CDR3 contains 15 residues. The CDR3 protein is CASSRSGSRGNTIYF. The CDR3 nucleotides read TGTGCCAGCAGTCGTAGCGGTTCCCGGGGAAACACCATATATTTT.

This clonotype was seen repeatedly, ten times or more. V and J are TRBV7-2 and TRBJ2-2; 7 bases are shared with TRBD1. The V and J ends lost 1 base and 3 bases, in that order; junction bases with no gene match: 2. Germline V gene lookup returns CDR1 SGHTA and CDR2 FQGNSA. This CDR3 comprises 15 residues. CDR3 bases: TGTGCCAGCAGCTTAGGGGACAGAGACACCGGGGAGCTGTTTTTT. Its translation: CASSLGDRDTGELFF.

A few counts support this clonotype. With a much larger clone just one base away, this may be a read error. V gene TRBV12-3 or TRBV12-4 combines with J gene TRBJ1-1; D might be TRBD1 (5 bases). This CDR3 is built from 15 residues. Trimming removed 4 bases from V and 3 bases from J, with 15 bases in between. The CDR3 DNA sequence: TGTGCCAGCAGTTACTCGGGGACTCTAGACACTGAAGCTTTCTTT. Translating it yields CASSYSGTLDTEAFF.